The next 7 T cell receptor beta chains were all read from a single sample in a study of blood T cell repertoires in COVID-19 (dated by TCRdb to the early 2020s). The method behind the library was the immunoSEQ multiplex PCR assay. Drawn from immuneACCESS, this table holds only the in-frame rearrangements with V and J called that TCRdb kept. Clones are partly lost; checked studies trace under half to an unresolved V gene and leave the rest unexplained. The sample table contains about 170,000 clones; only one count was recorded for approximately 90% of them. Together, the top ten hold around 1.4% of the sample. The source material was peripheral blood. These TCRs come from a woman aged 50 to 60 with acute or convalescent COVID-19.

The chain is built from TRBV12-3 or TRBV12-4 and TRBJ1-2; no firm D call. Trimming left V 7 bases short and J 5 bases short, with 14 bases between. This CDR3 has 13 amino acids. This chain's CDR3 is CASTWTRPYGYTF. The CDR3 coding sequence is TGTGCCAGCACCTGGACTCGTCCGTATGGCTACACCTTC.

The rearrangement uses TRBV19 and TRBJ2-7, with D perhaps TRBD2 (6 bases). The germline gives CDR1 LNHDA, CDR2 SQIVND (reference sequence). The CDR3 covers 14 residues. The V end lost 5 bases, the J end lost 4 bases, and 15 bases lay between the germline ends. CDR3 loop: CASSVGGKGYEQYF. Written as DNA, the CDR3 is TGTGCCAGTAGTGTGGGGGGTAAGGGTTACGAGCAGTACTTC.

The V and J genes are TRBV24-1 and TRBJ2-5, with 9 bases matching TRBD2. Losses at the gene ends were 5 bases for V and 1 base for J; bases not matched to a gene: 7. Germline-derived CDR1 and CDR2 are KGHDR and SFDVKD. This CDR3 has 16 amino acids. The CDR3 loop is CATSADERGAQETQYF. CDR3 sequence (DNA): TGTGCCACCAGTGCGGACGAGCGGGGGGCCCAAGAGACCCAGTACTTC.

The rearrangement links TRBV4-2 to TRBJ2-7, with a weak D call TRBD2 (6 bases). There are 15 residues in the CDR3. Trimming cost V 1 base and J 1 base, with 11 bases left between them. Germline lookup yields CDR1 LGHNA and CDR2 YNFKEQ. The chain's CDR3 is CASSQVGGASYEQYF. The DNA of the CDR3 is TGTGCCAGCAGCCAAGTAGGAGGGGCGTCCTACGAGCAGTACTTC.

The chain couples TRBV18 to TRBJ2-3, with D perhaps matching TRBD1 (5 bases). Per the germline V gene, CDR1 is KGHSH and CDR2 is LQKENI. V lost 4 bases, J lost 7 bases, and 12 bases lay in between. This CDR3 is 13 amino acids long. Written as DNA, the CDR3 is TGTGCCAGCTCACTCACAGGAAGTAATACGCAGTATTTT. Its protein product is CASSLTGSNTQYF.

The chain has TRBV6-2 or TRBV6-3 and TRBJ2-1; TRBD2 agrees at 9 bases. CDR3 length: 15 amino acids. The germline gives CDR1 MNHEY, CDR2 SVGEGT. V was clipped by 2 bases and J by 6 bases; unmatched bases: 5. The CDR3 is CASSYEGLAGNEQFF. The CDR3 coding sequence is TGTGCCAGCAGTTACGAGGGACTAGCTGGCAATGAGCAGTTCTTC.

The rearrangement joins TRBV5-1 to TRBJ2-5; 8 nucleotides match TRBD2. V dropped 4 bases and J dropped 9; count of bases not matched to a gene: 17. This CDR3 spans 16 amino acids. In germline, CDR1 is SGHRS, CDR2 YFSETQ. CDR3 DNA sequence: TGCGCCAGCAGCCCCGCTGCGCGGGAGGCCGCTGTGGCCCAGTACTTC. Amino acids: CASSPAAREAAVAQYF.